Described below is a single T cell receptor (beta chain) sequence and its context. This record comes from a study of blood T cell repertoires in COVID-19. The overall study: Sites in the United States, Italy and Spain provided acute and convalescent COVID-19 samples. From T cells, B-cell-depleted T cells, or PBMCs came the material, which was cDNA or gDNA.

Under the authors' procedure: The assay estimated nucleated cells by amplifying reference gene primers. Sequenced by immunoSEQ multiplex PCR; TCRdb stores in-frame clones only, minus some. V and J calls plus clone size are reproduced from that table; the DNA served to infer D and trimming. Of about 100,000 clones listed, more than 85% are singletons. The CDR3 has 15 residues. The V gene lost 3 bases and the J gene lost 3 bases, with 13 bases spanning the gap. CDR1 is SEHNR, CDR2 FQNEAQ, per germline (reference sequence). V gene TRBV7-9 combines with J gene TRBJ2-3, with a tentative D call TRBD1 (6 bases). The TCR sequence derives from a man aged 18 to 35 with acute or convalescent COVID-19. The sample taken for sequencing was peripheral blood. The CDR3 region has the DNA TGTGCCAGCAGCTTGGACAGAATCCGAACAGATACGCAGTATTTT. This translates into CASSLDRIRTDTQYF.